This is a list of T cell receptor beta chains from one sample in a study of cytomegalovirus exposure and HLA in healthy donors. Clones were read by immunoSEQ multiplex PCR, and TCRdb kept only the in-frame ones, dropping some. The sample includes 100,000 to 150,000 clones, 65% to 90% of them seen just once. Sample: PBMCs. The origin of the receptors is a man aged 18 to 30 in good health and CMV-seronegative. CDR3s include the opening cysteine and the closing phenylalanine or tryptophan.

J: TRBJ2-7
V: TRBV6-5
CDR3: CASSPGTGDRVRWF

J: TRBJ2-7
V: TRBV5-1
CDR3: CASRPDSGTYEQYF

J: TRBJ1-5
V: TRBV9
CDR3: CASSGTGRNQPQHF

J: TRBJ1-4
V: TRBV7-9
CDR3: CASSLEPRVQSNEKLFF

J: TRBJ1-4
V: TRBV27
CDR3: CASSLMTDEKLFF

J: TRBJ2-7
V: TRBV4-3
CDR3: CASSQSLQTGGYSYEQYF

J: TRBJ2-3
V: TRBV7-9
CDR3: CASSFRDSAISDTQYF

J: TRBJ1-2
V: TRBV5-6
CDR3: CASSYSREQLLNYGYTF

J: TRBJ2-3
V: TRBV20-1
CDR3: CSARRSDTQYF

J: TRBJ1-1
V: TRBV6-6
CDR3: CASSYLSGGTEAFF

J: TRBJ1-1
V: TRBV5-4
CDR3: CASSLAAGGLNTEAFF

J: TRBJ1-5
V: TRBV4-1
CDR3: CASSQALIQPQHF

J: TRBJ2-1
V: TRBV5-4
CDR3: CASSRAGELGNEQFF

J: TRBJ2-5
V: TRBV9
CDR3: CASAPSAGGTQETQYF

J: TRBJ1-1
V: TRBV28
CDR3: CASRPQVTEAFF

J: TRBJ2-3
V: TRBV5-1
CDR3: CASRRALTDTQYF

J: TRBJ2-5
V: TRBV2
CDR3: CASSEQRQETQYF

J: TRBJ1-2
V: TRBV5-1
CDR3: CASSLDRGWGYTF

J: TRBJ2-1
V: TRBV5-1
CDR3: CASSLGGTGYYNEQFF

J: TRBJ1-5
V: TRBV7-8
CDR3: CASSQRTGSNQPQHF

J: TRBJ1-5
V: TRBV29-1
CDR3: CSVGGGNQPQHF

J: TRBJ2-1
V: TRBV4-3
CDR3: CASSQESNRGGNEQFF

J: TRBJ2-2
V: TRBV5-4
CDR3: CASSPFSDFRVSANTGELFF

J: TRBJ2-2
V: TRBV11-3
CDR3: CASSPAGIGGTGELFF

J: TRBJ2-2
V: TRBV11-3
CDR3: CASSMTRPNTGELFF

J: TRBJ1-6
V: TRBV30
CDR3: CAWSAAGQGNSPLHF

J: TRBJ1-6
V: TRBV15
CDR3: CATSRDGRPTALRRYNSPLHF

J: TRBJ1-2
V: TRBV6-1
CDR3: CASSGGRGSYGYTF

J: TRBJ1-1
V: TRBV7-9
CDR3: CASSLATGGEAFF

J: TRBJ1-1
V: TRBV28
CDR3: CASSSAEQGYTEAFF

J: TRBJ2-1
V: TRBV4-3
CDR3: CASSREDRAGDEQFF

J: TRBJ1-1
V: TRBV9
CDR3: CASSARQGADTEAFF

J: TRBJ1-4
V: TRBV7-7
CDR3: CASSPGVGEKLFF

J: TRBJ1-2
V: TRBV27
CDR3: CASRGVGQKDYGYTF

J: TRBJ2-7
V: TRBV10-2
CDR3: CASMTGYEQYF

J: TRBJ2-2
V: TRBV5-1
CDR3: CASSINGQRLNTGELFF

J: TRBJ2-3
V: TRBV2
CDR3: CASSVGGTYTDTQYF